This T cell receptor (beta chain) stems from a study of T-cell memory formation after mild COVID-19. Study-wide points: Researchers could not confirm that second-wave clones peaking on day 37 targeted SARS-CoV-2. Of the contracting clones, CD4+ ones lay mainly in CM and EM, and CD8+ ones in EMRA.

This CDR3 is built from 15 residues. V lost 2 bases, J lost 2 bases, and 1 base stayed unmatched. Germline assignment: CDR1 SGHRS and CDR2 YFSETQ. This clonotype showed up just a few times. Its target is not known. 5'RACE, which relied on constant-segment primers, yielded TCR alpha and TCR beta cDNA libraries carrying sample barcodes and UMIs. TCRdb itself ran the 5' RACE reads through MiXCR, one entry per CDR3 protein. The sample holds 350,000 or so distinct CDR3 sequences, around 20% seen once. The source is a man younger than 35 who had mild COVID-19 (a few samples of this study predate the infection). Cell type and time point are not known. V gene TRBV5-1 combines with J gene TRBJ1-3, with 10 nucleotides matching TRBD1. Material for sequencing was PBMCs or a T cell subset sorted from them (not recorded which). The CDR3 loop is CASSFGQGAGNTIYF. The CDR3 nucleotides are TGCGCCAGCAGCTTCGGACAGGGGGCTGGAAACACCATATATTTT.